Shown below are 17 T cell receptor beta chains from a single sample sequenced in a study of blood T cell repertoires in COVID-19. TCRdb keeps only in-frame clones here, not all; method: immunoSEQ multiplex PCR. This table has some 170,000 clones, 87% appearing once. Sequencing was carried out using peripheral blood. The receptor source for this set is a woman aged 70-85 years with COVID-19, enrolled during active disease.

J is TRBJ1-5 and V is TRBV30; D is perhaps TRBD1 (5 bases). Trimming took 1 base from V and 0 from J, leaving 22 bases between them. This CDR3 comprises 19 residues. Per the germline V gene, CDR1 is GTSNPN and CDR2 is SVGIG (reference sequence). In DNA, the CDR3 is TGTGCCTGGAGTGCGCCTACTGGGGGAACGGGGGGTAGCAATCAGCCCCAGCATTTT. This translates into CAWSAPTGGTGGSNQPQHF.

This chain uses TRBV7-3 with TRBJ2-1, with D hard to call. Germline V lookup: CDR1 SGHTA, CDR2 FQGTGA. The V and J ends lost 4 bases and 6 bases respectively, with 7 bases between them. The CDR3 totals 12 residues. The CDR3 protein is CASSYGGNEQFF. The CDR3 coding sequence is TGTGCCAGCAGCTATGGCGGCAATGAGCAGTTCTTC.

J is TRBJ2-1 and V is TRBV7-6; D uncertain. CDR1 is SGHVS and CDR2 is FNYEAQ in the germline V gene. The CDR3 runs 16 residues. Trimming left V 1 base short and J 2 bases short, with 12 bases between. CDR3 amino acids: CASSLVAANTYNEQFF. DNA for the CDR3: TGTGCCAGCAGCTTAGTCGCAGCGAATACCTACAATGAGCAGTTCTTC.

The chain employs TRBV7-2 and TRBJ2-2; D is uncertain. Trimming stripped 7 bases from V and 6 bases from J, with 12 bases between. The germline CDR1 and CDR2 sequences are SGHTA and FQGNSA. The CDR3 is 13 residues long. The CDR3 DNA reads as TGTGCCAGCACCTCTAGTTTTGCCGGGGAGCTGTTTTTT. This sequence encodes CASTSSFAGELFF. The whole variable domain, filled in from reference TRBV7-2 and TRBJ2-2, reads GAGVSQSPSNKVTEKGKDVELRCDPISGHTALYWYRQSLGQGLEFLIYFQGNSAPDKSGLPSDRFSAERTGGSVSTLTIQRTQQEDSAVYLCASTSSFAGELFFGEGSRLTVL.

The chain uses TRBV7-9 and TRBJ1-2; D gene uncertain. CDR3 size: 13 residues. The V end lost 4 bases, the J end lost 4 bases, and 10 bases lay between the germline ends. Germline V gene lookup returns CDR1 SEHNR and CDR2 FQNEAQ (reference sequence). Here the CDR3 reads CASSSTAFYGYTF. The CDR3 DNA reads as TGTGCCAGCAGCTCAACAGCCTTCTATGGCTACACCTTC.

The CDR3, as DNA: TGTGCCAGCAGCTTGCTGGCGGGAAGTGAGCAGTTCTTC. Protein: CASSLLAGSEQFF. This chain connects TRBV7-6 to TRBJ2-1; a possible D gene is TRBD2 (6 bases). CDR3 length: 13 residues. Trimming removed 3 bases at V and 9 bases at J, with 12 bases between. The germline CDR1 and CDR2 sequences are SGHVS and FNYEAQ. The entire variable domain, with the rest obtained from reference TRBV7-6 and TRBJ2-1, is as follows: GAGVSQSPRYKVTKRGQDVALRCDPISGHVSLYWYRQALGQGPEFLTYFNYEAQQDKSGLPNDRFSAERPEGSISTLTIQRTEQRDSAMYRCASSLLAGSEQFFGPGTRLTVL.

The chain carries TRBV28 and TRBJ1-1; no reliable D call. The CDR3 is 12 amino acids. V lost 7 bases and J lost 0, with 6 bases in between. CDR1 and CDR2 (germline): MDHEN, SYDVKM. CDR3 sequence reads: CASTHLNTEAFF. CDR3 nucleotide sequence: TGTGCCAGCACCCACTTGAACACTGAAGCTTTCTTT.

The chain uses TRBV6-1 and TRBJ1-4, with 8 positions matching TRBD1. Germline V gene lookup returns CDR1 MNHNS and CDR2 SASEGT. The CDR3 spans 14 residues. The ends lost 1 base at V and 6 bases at J; junction bases unmatched: 1. The CDR3 reads CASSEGTGYEKLFF. The CDR3 DNA sequence: TGTGCCAGCAGTGAAGGGACAGGGTATGAAAAACTGTTTTTT.

This clone was observed a single time. V gene TRBV6-6 combines with J gene TRBJ1-5; D call uncertain. Per germline, CDR1 MNHNY and CDR2 SVGAGI (reference sequence). Trimming shortened V by 2 bases and J by 4 bases, and 12 bases separated the two germline ends. This CDR3 spans 15 amino acids. The CDR3 region is CASSYSHMENQPQHF. Written as DNA, the CDR3 is TGTGCCAGCAGTTACAGCCATATGGAGAATCAGCCCCAGCATTTT.

The chain is built from TRBV2 and TRBJ2-1, with D unresolved. V lost 5 bases, J lost 0 bases, and 8 bases lay in between. The CDR3 consists of 14 residues. The germline V gene encodes CDR1 SNHLY and CDR2 FYNNEI. CDR3 sequence reads: CASSSKSSYNEQFF. CDR3 DNA: TGTGCCAGCAGTAGTAAGAGCTCCTACAATGAGCAGTTCTTC.

The chain joins TRBV14 to TRBJ1-4; perhaps TRBD1 as D (6 bases). The CDR3 extends over 14 amino acids. V was shortened by 3 bases and J by 7 bases, with 12 bases between the two germline ends. Per the germline V gene, CDR1 is SGHDN and CDR2 is FVKESK. CDR3 region: CASSHLQGSEKLFF. The DNA of the CDR3 is TGTGCCAGCAGCCATCTACAGGGCAGTGAAAAACTGTTTTTT.

This clone was seen just once. V is TRBV29-1 and J is TRBJ2-5; TRBD1 matches 10 bases. The CDR3 is 14 amino acids. V lost 5 bases to trimming and J lost 5 bases; unmatched junction nucleotides: 8. Germline V gene data show CDR1 as SQVTM and CDR2 as ANQGSEA. The CDR3 DNA follows: TGCAGCGTTACTCCGACAGGGGGCATCGAGACCCAGTACTTC. Translated: CSVTPTGGIETQYF.

The chain has TRBV6-2 or TRBV6-3 and TRBJ1-5; no firm D call. Germline V gene sequence: CDR1 MNHEY, CDR2 SVGEGT. V was pared by 6 bases and J by 7 bases, with 16 bases between. This CDR3 region has 14 residues. The CDR3 bases are TGTGCCAGCAGCACCGGGTCACTCGGGCAGCCCCAGCATTTT. As protein: CASSTGSLGQPQHF.

The chain has TRBV6-2 or TRBV6-3 and TRBJ1-2; D may be TRBD1 (5 bases). The germline gives CDR1 MNHEY, CDR2 SVGEGT. The CDR3 spans 13 residues. Trimming stripped 4 bases from V and 3 bases from J, with 9 bases between. CDR3 in amino acids: CASSWVGDYGYTF. Written as DNA, the CDR3 is TGTGCCAGCAGTTGGGTAGGGGACTATGGCTACACCTTC.

V usage is TRBV20-1 and J usage is TRBJ1-4, with D maybe TRBD1 (6 bases). Germline V gene sequence: CDR1 DFQATT, CDR2 SNEGSKA (reference sequence). V lost 3 bases to trimming and J lost 6 bases, with 11 bases between them. CDR3 length: 13 amino acids. DNA for the CDR3: TGCAGTGCTAGTGTATACAGGGATGAAAAACTGTTTTTT. It is translated as CSASVYRDEKLFF.

V gene TRBV3-1 (or the pseudogene TRBV3-2) combines with J gene TRBJ2-1; D remains ambiguous. The CDR3 is 15 residues long. Germline V gene data show CDR1 as LGHDT and CDR2 as YNNKEL (reference sequence). V lost 0 bases, J lost 4 bases, and 10 bases lay in between. CDR3 loop: CASSQDLGVYNEQFF. For the CDR3, the DNA is TGTGCCAGCAGCCAAGATCTGGGCGTATACAATGAGCAGTTCTTC.

The V call is TRBV7-2, the J call TRBJ1-5; 8 bases are shared with TRBD1. Germline CDR1 and CDR2: SGHTA and FQGNSA. V shed 8 bases and J 15 bases; nucleotides not matched to a gene: 18. The CDR3 is made up of 14 amino acids. The CDR3 reads CASGVRTGSVMGHF. The CDR3 nucleotides read TGTGCCAGCGGGGTACGGACAGGGTCGGTTATGGGGCATTTT.